Each of the 32 T cell receptor beta chains below was sequenced from the same sample in a study of cytomegalovirus exposure and HLA in healthy donors. Some clones are missing from TCRdb's copy, which holds only in-frame ones; the method was immunoSEQ multiplex PCR. The data hold 250,000 or so clones, with approximately 87% observed a single time. The source material was PBMCs. The receptors shown here come from a man aged 18 to 29 in good health and CMV-seronegative.

This clone was detected only once. As DNA, the CDR3 is TGCGCCAGCAGCCAAGTTGCAGGGCCCGGAAACACCATATATTTT. Its translation: CASSQVAGPGNTIYF. The gene calls are TRBV4-3 and TRBJ1-3, with a tentative D call TRBD1 (5 bases). Trimming left V 1 base short and J 4 bases short, with 11 bases between. Germline loops: CDR1 LGHNA, CDR2 YSLEER. The CDR3 contains 15 residues.

This chain joins TRBV10-3 and TRBJ2-4, with D perhaps matching TRBD2 (5 bases). The CDR3 length is 18 residues. V lost 0 bases to trimming and J lost 7 bases, with 22 bases between them. Germline V CDR1 and CDR2: ENHRY, SYGVKD. The CDR3 DNA reads TGTGCCATCAGTGAGTCGATAGTTAGGTTCAGAGGGAGTAACATTCAGTACTTC. Translation gives CAISESIVRFRGSNIQYF.

This chain uses TRBV4-1 with TRBJ2-1, with a tentative D call TRBD2 (5 bases). Germline loops: CDR1 MGHRA, CDR2 YSYEKL. The CDR3 is made up of 15 amino acids. V lost 4 bases, J lost 2 bases, and 12 bases lay in between. The CDR3 bases are TGCGCCAGCAGCCCTGGGCTAGCTGCCTACAATGAGCAGTTCTTC. This translates into CASSPGLAAYNEQFF.

This chain links TRBV7-2 with TRBJ1-6; weak D call: TRBD1 (5 bases). CDR1 and CDR2 (germline): SGHTA, FQGNSA. V lost 5 bases and J 7 bases, leaving 18 bases between the germline ends. The CDR3 spans 16 residues. Here the CDR3 reads CASSQQAVGWNSPLHF. Here the CDR3 DNA reads TGTGCCAGCAGCCAACAGGCGGTAGGGTGGAATTCACCCCTCCACTTT.

The CDR3: CAISESIRGPALHF. The CDR3 coding sequence is TGTGCCATCAGTGAGTCCATACGGGGTCCGGCCCTCCACTTT. This chain joins TRBV10-3 and TRBJ1-6; D ambiguous. V was pared by 0 bases and J by 14 bases, with 14 bases between. Germline V lookup: CDR1 ENHRY, CDR2 SYGVKD. CDR3 size: 14 residues.

The CDR3 nucleotides read TGTGCCAGCAGCTCCGGGACTAGCGGGGGGAACCTATACAATGAGCAGTTCTTC. Its protein is CASSSGTSGGNLYNEQFF. This chain connects TRBV7-9 to TRBJ2-1, with TRBD2 matching 15 bases. This CDR3 has 18 amino acids. Germline CDR1 is SEHNR and CDR2 is FQNEAQ (reference sequence). V was clipped by 4 bases and J by 4 bases; unmatched bases: 8.

The chain joins TRBV5-1 to TRBJ1-4; TRBD1 is a possible D gene (6 bases). From germline, CDR1 is SGHRS and CDR2 YFSETQ. The CDR3 length is 15 residues. Deletions cut 4 bases from V and 7 bases from J, with 17 bases between. The CDR3 DNA reads as TGCGCCAGCAGCCTAGGGGGTTATTTGGGTGAAAAACTGTTTTTT. It yields the protein CASSLGGYLGEKLFF.

V is TRBV7-2 and J is TRBJ2-5, with TRBD2 matching over 7 bases. The germline V gene has CDR1 SGHTA and CDR2 FQGNSA. The CDR3 is 14 residues long. Trimming at V came to 3 bases and at J to 4 bases, leaving 5 bases not matched to a gene. The DNA for the CDR3 is TGTGCCAGCAGCTTCGGGCGGGGGTTAGAGACCCAGTACTTC. Encoded protein: CASSFGRGLETQYF.

This rearrangement joins TRBV11-3 to TRBJ1-6, with 11 bases identical to TRBD1. The CDR3 has 19 amino acids. V was clipped by 1 base and J by 12 bases; unmatched bases: 17. Germline CDR1 reads SGHNT; CDR2 reads YENEEA. CDR3 sequence reads: CASSLVEGQGAPLWGPLHF. The CDR3 DNA reads as TGTGCCAGCAGCTTAGTAGAAGGACAGGGGGCCCCCCTCTGGGGACCCCTCCACTTT.

V usage is TRBV5-4 and J usage is TRBJ2-1, with D possibly being TRBD2 (6 bases). Germline CDR1 and CDR2: SGHNT and YYREEE (reference sequence). The CDR3 loop spans 13 amino acids. Deletions cut 0 bases from V and 8 bases from J, with 9 bases between. CDR3 DNA: TGTGCCAGCAGCTTGGAGGGCGGGGATGAGCAGTTCTTC. Amino acid sequence: CASSLEGGDEQFF.

V and J are TRBV19 and TRBJ2-7; 7 bases agree with TRBD2. CDR1 LNHDA and CDR2 SQIVND come from the germline V gene (reference sequence). V gave up 2 bases and J gave up 7 bases; unmatched junction bases: 11. The CDR3 sequence is 15 residues long. CDR3 loop: CASSIRRRGLEEQYF. The CDR3 nucleotides are TGTGCCAGTAGTATACGTAGGCGGGGGTTAGAGGAGCAGTACTTC.

The chain carries TRBV27 and TRBJ2-3, with TRBD2 matching 7 bases. V lost 5 bases and J lost 4; bases outside the gene matches: 12. Per germline, CDR1 MNHEY and CDR2 SMNVEV (reference sequence). The CDR3 loop spans 16 amino acids. The CDR3 region is CASSGPGGGVADTQYF. The DNA for the CDR3 is TGTGCCAGCAGTGGGCCGGGAGGAGGTGTTGCAGATACGCAGTATTTT.

The rearrangement joins TRBV28 to TRBJ2-7; 12 nucleotides line up with TRBD1. The V and J ends lost 7 bases and 2 bases, in that order; junction bases with no gene match: 6. In germline, CDR1 is MDHEN, CDR2 SYDVKM. The CDR3 contains 15 residues. The CDR3 loop is CASTRDRGHTYEQYF. In DNA, the CDR3 is TGTGCCAGCACCCGGGACAGGGGGCACACCTACGAGCAGTACTTC.

The V and J genes are TRBV18 and TRBJ1-2; 7 nucleotides match TRBD1. Germline V lookup: CDR1 KGHSH, CDR2 LQKENI. CDR3 length: 14 amino acids. With V trimmed by 4 bases and J by 3 bases, 5 bases remained unmatched. The CDR3 nucleotides read TGTGCCAGCTCACGACAGGGAATAGACTATGGCTACACCTTC. It is translated as CASSRQGIDYGYTF. The variable domain in full, with the rest retrieved from reference TRBV18 and TRBJ1-2, is NAGVMQNPRHLVRRRGQEARLRCSPMKGHSHVYWYRQLPEEGLKFMVYLQKENIIDESGMPKERFSAEFPKEGPSILRIQQVVRGDSAAYFCASSRQGIDYGYTFGSGTRLTVV.

CDR3 sequence: CASSLTTSRDSPLHF. Here the CDR3 DNA reads TGCGCCAGCAGCTTAACAACCTCCCGGGATTCACCCCTCCACTTT. The V call is TRBV5-1, the J call TRBJ1-6; no clear D gene. With 2 bases removed from V and 8 bases from J, the gap between germline ends came to 14 bases. Germline-derived CDR1 and CDR2 are SGHRS and YFSETQ. The CDR3 loop spans 15 amino acids.

V is TRBV5-6 and J is TRBJ1-4; perhaps TRBD1 as D (5 bases). With 2 bases removed from V and 8 bases from J, the gap between germline ends came to 16 bases. This CDR3 is 15 amino acids long. From germline, CDR1 is SGHDT and CDR2 YYEEEE. CDR3 region: CASSFEQGGGEKLFF. The CDR3 DNA reads TGTGCCAGCAGCTTCGAGCAGGGTGGAGGGGAAAAACTGTTTTTT.

The chain combines TRBV4-1 with TRBJ2-2; tentative D call: TRBD2 (7 bases). Germline assignment: CDR1 MGHRA and CDR2 YSYEKL. This CDR3 is 15 amino acids long. V was clipped by 4 bases and J by 7 bases, with 16 bases between them. DNA for the CDR3: TGCGCCAGCAGCCCCCTCGGGGGGCGAAGCGGGGAGCTGTTTTTT. Translated: CASSPLGGRSGELFF.

Within the sample, this clone is medium-sized. The DNA of the CDR3 is TGTGCCAGCAGCGTAAACGGGCCGGTGGGGAGTGACTATGGCTACACCTTC. It encodes CASSVNGPVGSDYGYTF. The chain combines TRBV9 with TRBJ1-2; D call uncertain. V gave up 1 base and J gave up 3 bases, with 19 bases separating them. This CDR3 region has 17 residues. CDR1 and CDR2 from the germline V gene are SGDLS and YYNGEE.

The V call is TRBV19, the J call TRBJ2-1; 7 bases align to TRBD2. Germline trimming cut 4 bases from V and 6 bases from J; bases unmatched to any gene: 9. The CDR3 has 15 amino acids. Germline CDR1 is LNHDA and CDR2 is SQIVND (reference sequence). The CDR3 region is CASSTTGGKRNEQFF. Written as DNA, the CDR3 is TGTGCCAGTAGTACTACCGGGGGGAAGCGCAATGAGCAGTTCTTC.

The J gene is TRBJ2-3, the V gene TRBV28; 8 nucleotides agree with TRBD2. V gave up 1 base and J gave up 5 bases; unmatched junction bases: 5. Germline V gene sequence: CDR1 MDHEN, CDR2 SYDVKM. The CDR3 extends over 15 amino acids. This CDR3 reads CASSLLLAGGDTQYF. The CDR3 DNA reads as TGTGCCAGCAGTTTATTATTGGCGGGAGGAGATACGCAGTATTTT.

This clone was counted between two and nine times. This chain uses TRBV7-6 with TRBJ2-7; 8 bases fit TRBD2. Germline CDR1 SGHVS, CDR2 FNYEAQ. This CDR3 is built from 11 residues. V dropped 5 bases and J dropped 10; count of bases not matched to a gene: 4. CDR3 coding DNA: TGTGCCAGCAGCGTCGGGGGGGAACAGTACTTC. Protein product: CASSVGGEQYF.

The chain links TRBV6-1 to TRBJ1-5; D uncertain. The V and J ends lost 4 bases and 7 bases respectively, with 14 bases between them. The CDR3 extends over 14 amino acids. Germline V gives CDR1 MNHNS, CDR2 SASEGT. This CDR3 reads CASSARSVPQPQHF. The CDR3 coding sequence is TGTGCCAGCAGTGCCCGGTCTGTACCCCAGCCCCAGCATTTT.

This chain uses TRBV28 with TRBJ2-3, with D perhaps matching TRBD1 (5 bases). Trimming removed 5 bases at V and 5 bases at J, with 11 bases between. The CDR3 runs 13 residues. Looked up from germline, CDR1 is MDHEN and CDR2 is SYDVKM. The CDR3 nucleotides are TGTGCCAGCAGTCAACCTAGGGGAGATACGCAGTATTTT. The encoded protein is CASSQPRGDTQYF.

The chain joins TRBV6-1 to TRBJ2-5; 7 bases align to TRBD2. Per the germline V gene, CDR1 is MNHNS and CDR2 is SASEGT. V trimming: 0 bases; J trimming: 12 bases; junction bases outside the gene matches: 4. The CDR3 has 12 amino acids. CDR3 amino acids: CASSEAWGGKYF. The DNA of the CDR3 is TGTGCCAGCAGTGAAGCATGGGGGGGGAAGTACTTC.

About this clone: Other DNA sequences in this specimen translate into the identical CDR3. The chain uses TRBV9 and TRBJ2-5; 11 nucleotides match TRBD2. V lost 2 bases to trimming and J lost 3 bases; unmatched junction nucleotides: 0. This CDR3 contains 14 residues. Germline CDR1 SGDLS, CDR2 YYNGEE. CDR3 DNA sequence: TGTGCCAGCAGCGTGACTAGCGGGAAAGAGACCCAGTACTTC. This sequence encodes CASSVTSGKETQYF.

The chain links TRBV27 to TRBJ2-7, with D uncertain. The CDR3 is 14 amino acids. Trimming left V 4 bases short and J 0 bases short, with 10 bases between. The V gene's germline CDR1 is MNHEY and CDR2 SMNVEV (reference sequence). The CDR3 protein is CASSWALSSYEQYF. The CDR3 DNA reads as TGTGCCAGCAGTTGGGCCCTTAGCTCCTACGAGCAGTACTTC.

This clone appeared a single time. The J gene is TRBJ2-2, the V gene TRBV7-9; no firm D call. V was cut by 4 bases and J by 3 bases, with 9 bases left in between. This CDR3 spans 14 amino acids. The germline CDR1 and CDR2 sequences are SEHNR and FQNEAQ (reference sequence). The CDR3 here is CASSWPTDTGELFF. The CDR3 nucleotides read TGTGCCAGCAGCTGGCCGACTGACACCGGGGAGCTGTTTTTT.

The rearrangement links TRBV11-2 to TRBJ2-7; maybe TRBD2 (5 bases). Per the germline V gene, CDR1 is SGHAT and CDR2 is FQNNGV. The V gene lost 4 bases and the J gene lost 6 bases, with 13 bases spanning the gap. The CDR3 is 13 amino acids. The CDR3 sequence: CASSSTGWLEQYF. In nucleotides, the CDR3 is TGTGCCAGCAGCTCGACGGGGTGGCTCGAGCAGTACTTC. The entire variable domain, with the rest obtained from reference TRBV11-2 and TRBJ2-7, is as follows: EAGVAQSPRYKIIEKRQSVAFWCNPISGHATLYWYQQILGQGPKLLIQFQNNGVVDDSQLPKDRFSAERLKGVDSTLKIQPAKLEDSAVYLCASSSTGWLEQYFGPGTRLTVT.

There are a few counts of this clone. The chain has TRBV5-1 and TRBJ2-3, with a weak D call TRBD2 (6 bases). V lost 7 bases and J 2 bases, leaving 14 bases between the germline ends. The CDR3 runs to 14 residues. The germline V gene encodes CDR1 SGHRS and CDR2 YFSETQ. The DNA for the CDR3 is TGCGCCAGCCTTAGCGGTATCGACACAGATACGCAGTATTTT. This sequence encodes CASLSGIDTDTQYF.

V usage is TRBV27 and J usage is TRBJ2-7; 8 positions agree with TRBD1. Germline CDR1 MNHEY, CDR2 SMNVEV (reference sequence). The CDR3 extends over 15 amino acids. J was trimmed by 6 bases and V by 5 bases; bases with no gene match: 12. The CDR3 is CASSPHGQGRVEQYF. The DNA of the CDR3 is TGTGCCAGCAGTCCACACGGACAGGGAAGGGTCGAGCAGTACTTC.

In its sample, this clone was seen once. CDR3 amino acids: CASSIRRGRNEKLFF. CDR3 DNA: TGTGCCAGTAGTATACGTCGGGGTCGTAATGAAAAACTGTTTTTT. The V call is TRBV19, the J call TRBJ1-4; no definite D call. Germline V lookup: CDR1 LNHDA, CDR2 SQIVND (reference sequence). CDR3 size: 15 residues. Trimming stripped 2 bases from V and 4 bases from J, with 11 bases between.

V and J are TRBV28 and TRBJ2-7, with 10 nucleotides matching TRBD1. Germline trimming cut 11 bases from V and 7 bases from J; bases unmatched to any gene: 11. CDR1 and CDR2 (germline): MDHEN, SYDVKM. This CDR3 spans 13 amino acids. The CDR3 region is CAATGGARGEQYF. For the CDR3, the DNA is TGTGCCGCGACAGGGGGCGCGAGGGGTGAGCAGTACTTC.